This T cell receptor beta chain was recovered during a study of blood T cell repertoires in COVID-19. As to this clone: Other DNA sequences in this specimen translate into the identical CDR3.

The method was immunoSEQ multiplex PCR; TCRdb's version includes in-frame clones alone and lacks a portion of them. This table holds under 200,000 clones, approximately 84% found once. Sample: peripheral blood. The sequence was collected from a man aged 35-49 years who had recovered from COVID-19.

The DNA for the CDR3 is TGTGCCAGCAGCGTAGGGCTTTCCTCCTACGAGCAGTACTTC. Protein sequence: CASSVGLSSYEQYF. V gene TRBV9 combines with J gene TRBJ2-7, with unresolved D. V lost 0 bases and J 0 bases, leaving 7 bases between the germline ends. The CDR3 extends over 14 amino acids. Germline V lookup: CDR1 SGDLS, CDR2 YYNGEE.